Listed here is a single TCR beta chain. The target antigen is unknown. Compared with germline, one end of the junction differs, possibly owing to a read error. This sample was taken from a study of T-cell memory formation after mild COVID-19. Study-wide points: A second wave of clones peaked on day 37, and their SARS-CoV-2 specificity went unconfirmed. Contracting CD4+ clones sat mainly in CM and EM; CD8+ in EMRA.

The CDR3 covers 14 residues. CDR1 and CDR2 from the germline V gene are SGHVS and FQNEAQ. From the 5' RACE reads, TCRdb called clonotypes with MiXCR, one entry per CDR3 protein. There are nearly 110,000 distinct CDR3 sequences in the sample; around 12% occur only once, and around 30% lies in the top ten. The rearrangement uses TRBV7-8 and TRBJ1-1; D is possibly TRBD1 (6 bases). This TCR came from an adult woman who had mild COVID-19 (a few samples of this study predate the infection). Cell type and time point are not known. Input material: PBMCs or a T cell subset sorted from them (not recorded which). In DNA form, the CDR3 reads TGTGCCAGCAGCATAGCAGGGGACCACACTGAAGCTTTCTTT. This encodes CASSIAGDHTEAFF.